The clone carrying this T cell receptor (beta chain) has more than one count but fewer than ten. All patients were treatment-naive before thyroid surgery. This sample was taken from a study of metastatic and nonmetastatic thyroid tumors. At the level of the study: Repertoire data that came from the blood and tumor or nodule tissue of malignant and benign thyroid patients were compared.

TCRdb reanalyzed the PCR reads with MiXCR. Here the sample spans under 25,000 clones, 20% to 25% being singletons. V was clipped by 6 bases and J by 9 bases; unmatched bases: 5. The CDR3 length is 12 residues. The TCR sequence derives from a female donor with papillary thyroid cancer or a benign thyroid nodule (not recorded which). Some clones in this sample may be carry-over from other donors' samples. Input material: adjacent normal tissue. The chain combines TRBV12-3 or TRBV12-4 with TRBJ2-1, with 7 bases aligning to TRBD2. In DNA form, the CDR3 reads TGTGCCAGCAGGGAACGGGGGGTTGAGCAGTTCTTC. Encoded protein: CASRERGVEQFF.